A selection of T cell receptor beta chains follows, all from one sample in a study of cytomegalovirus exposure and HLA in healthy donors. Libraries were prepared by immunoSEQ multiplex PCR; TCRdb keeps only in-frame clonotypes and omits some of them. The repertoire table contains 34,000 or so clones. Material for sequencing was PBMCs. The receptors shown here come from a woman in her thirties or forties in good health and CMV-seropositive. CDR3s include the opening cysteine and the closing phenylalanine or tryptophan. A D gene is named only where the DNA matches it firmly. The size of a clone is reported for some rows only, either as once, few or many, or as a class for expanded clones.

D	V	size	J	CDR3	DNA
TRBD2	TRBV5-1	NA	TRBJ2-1	CASSPTVIAGYNEQFF	TGCGCCAGCAGCCCAACGGTGATAGCGGGTTACAATGAGCAGTTCTTC
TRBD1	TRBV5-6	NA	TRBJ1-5	CASSWGQGPGQPQHF	TGTGCCAGCAGCTGGGGACAGGGACCCGGTCAGCCCCAGCATTTT
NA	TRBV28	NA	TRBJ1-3	CASSLQVSSGNTIYF	TGTGCCAGCAGTCTACAGGTGTCCTCTGGAAACACCATATATTTT
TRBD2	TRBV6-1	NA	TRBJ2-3	CASTAGADTQYF	TGTGCCAGCACCGCGGGGGCAGATACGCAGTATTTT
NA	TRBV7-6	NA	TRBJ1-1	CASSLGNTGTTEAFF	TGTGCCAGCAGCTTAGGGAACACCGGGACTACAGAAGCTTTCTTT
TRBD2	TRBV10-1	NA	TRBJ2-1	CASSEMNSGGGSYNEQFF	TGCGCCAGCAGTGAGATGAATAGCGGGGGAGGGTCCTACAATGAGCAGTTCTTC
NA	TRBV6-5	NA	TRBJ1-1	CASMRGTEAFF	TGTGCCAGCATGCGGGGCACTGAAGCTTTCTTT
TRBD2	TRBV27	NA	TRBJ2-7	CASSWGTSVYEQYF	TGTGCCAGCAGTTGGGGGACTAGCGTCTACGAGCAGTACTTC
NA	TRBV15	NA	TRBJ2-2	CATSRDWGSKTGELFF	TGTGCCACCAGCAGAGATTGGGGCAGTAAAACCGGGGAGCTGTTTTTT
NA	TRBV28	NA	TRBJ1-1	CASSRRVFSLNTEAFF	TGTGCCAGCAGTCGCCGGGTCTTTTCCCTGAACACTGAAGCTTTCTTT
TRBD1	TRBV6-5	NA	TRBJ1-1	CASSYGTGRRDTEAFF	TGTGCCAGCAGTTATGGGACAGGGAGAAGGGACACTGAAGCTTTCTTT
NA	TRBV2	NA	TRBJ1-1	CASSVDFSEAFF	TGTGCCAGCAGTGTAGATTTTTCGGAAGCTTTCTTT
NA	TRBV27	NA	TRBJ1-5	CASSFEVNQPQHF	TGTGCCAGCAGTTTTGAGGTCAATCAGCCCCAGCATTTT
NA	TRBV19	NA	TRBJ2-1	CASRRDSLNEQFF	TGTGCCAGTAGGCGGGACTCTCTCAATGAGCAGTTCTTC
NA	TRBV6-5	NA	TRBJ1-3	CASSSSPGEGGNTIYF	NA
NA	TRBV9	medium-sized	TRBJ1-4	CASSVGPGLEPSNEKLFF	TGTGCCAGCAGCGTAGGTCCCGGGTTGGAGCCCTCAAATGAAAAACTGTTTTTT
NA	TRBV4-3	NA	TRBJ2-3	CASSQLQSTDTQYF	TGCGCCAGCAGCCAGTTACAGAGCACAGATACGCAGTATTTT
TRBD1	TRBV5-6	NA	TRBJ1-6	CASSSYGTGGNSPLHF	TGTGCCAGCAGCTCCTACGGGACAGGAGGGAATTCACCCCTCCACTTT
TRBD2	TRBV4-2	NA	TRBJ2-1	CASRREGRNEQFF	TGTGCCAGCCGGCGGGAGGGTCGTAATGAGCAGTTCTTC
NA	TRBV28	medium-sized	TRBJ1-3	CASSSMNTIYF	TGTGCCAGCAGTTCTATGAACACCATATATTTT
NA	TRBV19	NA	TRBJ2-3	CASSGGTASTDTQYF	TGTGCCAGTAGCGGAGGGACAGCTAGCACAGATACGCAGTATTTT
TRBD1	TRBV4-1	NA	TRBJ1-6	CASSLSGTGVRVDSPLHF	TGCGCCAGCAGCCTTTCCGGGACAGGGGTAAGAGTGGATTCACCCCTCCACTTT
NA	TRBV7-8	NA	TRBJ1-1	CASSPFGGRGGTEAFF	TGTGCCAGCAGCCCATTTGGTGGCAGGGGTGGCACTGAAGCTTTCTTT
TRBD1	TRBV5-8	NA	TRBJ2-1	CASTNRGRYNEQFF	TGTGCCAGCACCAACAGGGGGCGTTACAATGAGCAGTTCTTC
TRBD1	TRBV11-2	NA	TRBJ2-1	CASSFLTGELTYNEQFF	TGTGCCAGCAGCTTTTTAACAGGGGAACTAACCTACAATGAGCAGTTCTTC
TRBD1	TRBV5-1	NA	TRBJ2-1	CASSYLDRLSYNEQFF	TGCGCCAGCAGCTACCTGGACAGGCTCTCCTACAATGAGCAGTTCTTC
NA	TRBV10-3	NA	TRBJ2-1	CAISAGAYNEQFF	TGTGCCATCAGTGCGGGAGCGTACAATGAGCAGTTCTTC
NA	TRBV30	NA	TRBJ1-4	CAFSPGQNEKLFF	TGTGCCTTTTCTCCTGGACAGAATGAAAAACTGTTTTTT
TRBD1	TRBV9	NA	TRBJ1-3	CASSPQTGVSGNTIYF	TGTGCCAGCAGCCCCCAGACAGGGGTCTCTGGAAACACCATATATTTT
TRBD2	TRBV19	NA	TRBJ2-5	CASKQTLGLAGGWQETQYF	TGTGCCAGTAAACAAACACTTGGGCTAGCGGGGGGGTGGCAAGAGACCCAGTACTTC
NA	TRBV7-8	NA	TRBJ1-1	CASSWDGGLAFF	TGTGCCAGCAGCTGGGATGGGGGACTGGCTTTCTTT
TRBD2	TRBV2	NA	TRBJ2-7	CASRRLAGAPDEQYF	TGTGCCAGCCGCAGACTAGCGGGGGCGCCTGACGAGCAGTACTTC
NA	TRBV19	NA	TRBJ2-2	CASSIGDNANTGELFF	TGTGCCAGTAGTATCGGGGACAACGCGAACACCGGGGAGCTGTTTTTT
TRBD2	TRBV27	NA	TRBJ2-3	CASRGLAGGIRDTQYF	TGTGCCAGCAGGGGACTAGCGGGGGGTATCAGGGATACGCAGTATTTT
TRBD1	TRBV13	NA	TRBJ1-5	CASSEGQGSQPQHF	TGTGCCAGCAGCGAAGGACAGGGGTCTCAGCCCCAGCATTTT
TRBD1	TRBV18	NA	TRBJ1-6	CASSRDRRNSPLHF	TGTGCCAGCTCCCGGGACAGGCGGAATTCACCCCTCCACTTT
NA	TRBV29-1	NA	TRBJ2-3	CSCGAADTQYF	TGCAGCTGCGGGGCAGCAGATACGCAGTATTTT
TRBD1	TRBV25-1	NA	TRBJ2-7	CASRTGGDYEQYF	TGTGCCAGCAGGACAGGGGGCGACTACGAGCAGTACTTC
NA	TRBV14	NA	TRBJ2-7	CASSQQVLYEQYF	TGTGCCAGCAGCCAACAGGTGCTGTACGAGCAGTACTTC
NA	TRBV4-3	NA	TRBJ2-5	CASSQVFGETQYF	TGCGCCAGCAGCCAAGTTTTCGGAGAGACCCAGTACTTC
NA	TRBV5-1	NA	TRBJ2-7	CASSLVGGGYEQYF	TGCGCCAGCAGCTTGGTGGGAGGGGGCTACGAGCAGTACTTC
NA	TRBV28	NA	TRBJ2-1	CASSQGRLYNEQFF	TGTGCCAGCAGTCAGGGTCGCCTCTACAATGAGCAGTTCTTC
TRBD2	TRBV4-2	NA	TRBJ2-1	CASSQVGAPFLAGRDNEQFF	TGTGCCAGCAGCCAAGTAGGAGCCCCCTTTCTAGCGGGGAGGGACAATGAGCAGTTCTTC
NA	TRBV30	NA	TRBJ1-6	CAWSSTSNSPLHF	TGTGCCTGGAGCTCCACAAGTAATTCACCCCTCCACTTT
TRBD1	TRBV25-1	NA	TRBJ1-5	CASSQTGADQPQHF	TGTGCCAGCAGTCAGACAGGGGCTGATCAGCCCCAGCATTTT
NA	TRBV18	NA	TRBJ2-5	CASSPVSGHGQETQYF	TGTGCCAGCTCACCAGTCTCAGGGCATGGCCAAGAGACCCAGTACTTC
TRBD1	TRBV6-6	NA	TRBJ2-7	CASSYLRQGVKYEQYF	TGTGCCAGCAGTTACTTAAGACAGGGTGTAAAATACGAGCAGTACTTC
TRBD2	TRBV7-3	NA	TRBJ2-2	CASSLVPRAGGLNTGELFF	TGTGCCAGCAGCTTAGTCCCGAGGGCGGGGGGTTTGAACACCGGGGAGCTGTTTTTT
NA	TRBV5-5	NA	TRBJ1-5	CASSWAYNQPQHF	TGTGCCAGCAGCTGGGCCTACAATCAGCCCCAGCATTTT
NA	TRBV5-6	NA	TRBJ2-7	CASSLASRRGTYEQYF	TGTGCCAGCAGCTTGGCTTCAAGGAGGGGAACTTACGAGCAGTACTTC
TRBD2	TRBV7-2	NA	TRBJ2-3	CASSPVGLAERTQYF	TGTGCCAGCAGCCCTGTGGGACTAGCGGAGCGTACGCAGTATTTT
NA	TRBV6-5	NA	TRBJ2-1	CASKLGGMLPHEQFF	TGTGCCAGCAAACTGGGGGGAATGCTGCCCCATGAGCAGTTCTTC